The subject of this entry is one TCR beta chain. The method was immunoSEQ multiplex PCR; TCRdb's version includes in-frame clones alone and lacks a portion of them. The sample lists about 210,000 clones, around 87% occurring once. This study enrolled people aged 18 to 89 from 20 to 25 US geographic areas. The data belong to a study of blood T cell repertoires in COVID-19. Germline-derived CDR1 and CDR2 are SGHNT and YYREEE (reference sequence). V lost 4 bases, J lost 4 bases, and 17 bases lay in between. CDR3 length: 15 amino acids. The specimen was PBMCs or T cells enriched from blood (not recorded which). The TCR comes from a man aged 30 to 39 in a cohort exposed to, infected with or recovered from COVID-19 (not recorded which). The V call is TRBV5-4, the J call TRBJ1-2; D perhaps matches TRBD1 (6 bases). The CDR3 DNA reads as TGTGCCAGCAGCCGGGACACCGCCGGAACCTATGGCTACACCTTC. It is translated as CASSRDTAGTYGYTF.